The source of this T cell receptor (beta chain) is a study of graft-versus-host responses after intestinal transplantation. At the level of the study: Transplant types were multivisceral, liver-intestinal, or isolated intestinal. General observations from the study: Allografts from individuals with graft-donor T cell macrochimerism displayed high graft-versus-host to host-versus-graft clonal ratios.

The assay was immunoSEQ multiplex PCR, and TCRdb's table has in-frame clones only and misses some. Of 15,000 to 20,000 clones listed, over 75% are singletons. This CDR3 spans 15 amino acids. A remark on this clone: The antigen is undetermined.

The sequence was collected from a human patient who received an intestinal transplant, so some T cells may come from the graft donor. The sequencing here drew on PBMCs, taken 14 days after transplant. V and J are TRBV21-1 and TRBJ2-3. TRBV21-1 is marked as a pseudogene. The DNA of the CDR3 is TGTGCCAGCAGCAGAGACGGGGCCCTCACAGATACGCAGTATTTT. Protein product: CASSRDGALTDTQYF.